The source of this T cell receptor (beta chain) is a study of blood T cells in healthy people across ages. Overall study findings and caveats: Long-lived donors exceeded aged donors in naive CD4+ cells and diversity. Leaving the PBMCs unsorted stopped any conclusive comparison of naive versus antigen-experienced cells.

Then a second PCR, running roughly 6 to 12 cycles, was carried out with a sample-barcoded 5' primer and a J-beta primer mix. A 12-random-nucleotide template-switch adaptor tagged each cDNA molecule. TCRdb fed the 5' RACE reads into MiXCR, producing one record per CDR3 protein. The table shows hundreds of thousands of distinct CDR3 sequences, with under 25% occurring only once. To note about this clonotype: Its cognate antigen is unknown.

After removal of 6 bases from V and 2 bases from J, the junction contained 14 bases not matched to a gene. The CDR3 contains 17 residues. Germline lookup yields CDR1 MNHNS and CDR2 SASEGT. Sequencing used blood. The origin of this receptor is a man between 65 and 79 years old in good health. The chain couples TRBV6-1 to TRBJ2-3; 7 bases are shared with TRBD2. CDR3: CASSPLVGTTPTDTQYF. CDR3 in DNA: TGTGCCAGCAGCCCCCTGGTCGGGACTACGCCCACAGATACGCAGTATTTT.